A selection of T cell receptor beta chains follows, all from one sample in a study of cytomegalovirus exposure and HLA in healthy donors. Method: immunoSEQ multiplex PCR; TCRdb's copy keeps in-frame clones and lacks some. The sample totals 150,000 to 250,000 clones; its top ten clones hold 0.65% to 0.75%. The sample comprised PBMCs. Receptors originate from a boy between 10 and 17 years old in good health and CMV-seronegative. Each CDR3 is given with its conserved first and last residue. The D gene is left open where the match is weak.

d_gene,v_gene,j_gene,CDR3aa,CDR3nt
NA,TRBV15,TRBJ2-7,CATSWIGGEAYEQYF,TGTGCCACCAGCTGGATAGGGGGGGAGGCCTACGAGCAGTACTTC
NA,TRBV27,TRBJ1-1,CASSWGGALNTEAFF,TGTGCCAGCAGTTGGGGGGGGGCTCTGAACACTGAAGCTTTCTTT
TRBD1,TRBV30,TRBJ2-7,CAWRTGTGLDYEQYF,TGTGCCTGGAGGACCGGGACAGGGCTGGATTACGAGCAGTACTTC
NA,TRBV7-6,TRBJ2-3,CASSQYHTDTQYF,TGTGCCAGCAGCCAGTACCACACAGATACGCAGTATTTT
NA,TRBV27,TRBJ1-2,CASSLRWQGNYGYTF,TGTGCCAGCAGTTTAAGATGGCAGGGGAACTATGGCTACACCTTC
TRBD1,TRBV19,TRBJ1-6,CASSMTSPGGPLHF,TGTGCCAGTAGTATGACTTCGCCAGGGGGGCCCCTCCACTTT
NA,TRBV7-2,TRBJ1-5,CASSPQGPKGSNQPQHF,TGTGCCAGCAGTCCCCAGGGGCCCAAGGGCAGCAATCAGCCCCAGCATTTT
TRBD1,TRBV30,TRBJ2-7,CALNRDSISYEQYF,TGTGCCCTGAACCGGGACAGCATATCCTACGAGCAGTACTTC
NA,TRBV13,TRBJ2-7,CASSSRVYEQYF,TGTGCCAGCAGCTCCCGTGTCTACGAGCAGTACTTC
NA,TRBV28,TRBJ2-1,CASSLHGLEQFF,TGTGCCAGCAGTTTACACGGTTTAGAGCAGTTCTTC
TRBD1,TRBV4-1,TRBJ2-5,CASKPTGAREQYF,TGCGCCAGCAAGCCCACAGGGGCGAGAGAGCAGTACTTC
TRBD1,TRBV28,TRBJ1-1,CATDNNQGAAFF,TGTGCCACCGACAACAACCAGGGGGCCGCTTTCTTT
NA,TRBV7-2,TRBJ1-5,CASSPQTAPYSNQPQHF,TGTGCCAGCAGCCCTCAGACAGCGCCCTATAGCAATCAGCCCCAGCATTTT
NA,TRBV7-9,TRBJ2-1,CASIYRGGEQFF,TGTGCCAGCATCTATAGGGGAGGCGAGCAGTTCTTC
TRBD1,TRBV11-2,TRBJ2-7,CASSAPGQAFYEQYF,TGTGCCAGCAGCGCCCCGGGACAGGCCTTTTACGAGCAGTACTTC
NA,TRBV7-9,TRBJ1-1,CASSLVEKFEAFF,TGTGCCAGCAGCTTAGTGGAGAAATTTGAAGCTTTCTTT